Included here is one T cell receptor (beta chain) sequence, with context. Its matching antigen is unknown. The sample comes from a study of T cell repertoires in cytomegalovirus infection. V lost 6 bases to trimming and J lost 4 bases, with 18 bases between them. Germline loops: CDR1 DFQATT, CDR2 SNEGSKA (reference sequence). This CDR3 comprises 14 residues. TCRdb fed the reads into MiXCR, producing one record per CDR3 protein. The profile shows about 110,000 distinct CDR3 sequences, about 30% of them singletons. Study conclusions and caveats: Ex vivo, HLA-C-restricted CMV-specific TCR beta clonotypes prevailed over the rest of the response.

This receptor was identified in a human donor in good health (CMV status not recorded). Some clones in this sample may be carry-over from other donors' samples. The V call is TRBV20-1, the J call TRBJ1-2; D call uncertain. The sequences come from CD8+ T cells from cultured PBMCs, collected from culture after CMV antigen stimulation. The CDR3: CSALSPPRTYGYTF. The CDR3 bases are TGCAGTGCCCTTTCCCCTCCCAGGACCTATGGCTACACCTTC.